Detailed here is one T cell receptor (beta chain). Its antigen is still unknown. TCRdb's table, derived via immunoSEQ multiplex PCR, lists solely in-frame clones and lacks some. The sample lists roughly 1,500,000 clones, approximately 98.5% seen once, with 0.36% in the top ten. This sample was included in a study of shared clonotypes between healthy human individuals. Looking at the study overall: A couple of women and a few men aged 18 to 49 made up the donors.

In germline, CDR1 is SGHRS, CDR2 YFSETQ. This CDR3 comprises 16 residues. The V end was cut by 2 bases, the J end by 6 bases, with 18 bases between. Overall study results and limits: Despite large depth, rarefaction showed incomplete sorted-subset sequencing. Across subsets, estimated richness was generally greater for naive than for memory populations.

The sequenced sample was naive CD4+ T cells sorted from blood. As for subset: CD45RA+ positively selected. This TCR was recovered from a man aged 25-40 years in good health. The chain joins TRBV5-1 to TRBJ2-1, with D uncertain. CDR3 sequence reads: CASSFRDSQVVNEQFF. CDR3 nucleotides: TGCGCCAGCAGCTTTCGTGATTCGCAGGTGGTCAATGAGCAGTTCTTC.